This T cell receptor beta chain appears in the sequencing data of a study of T-cell memory formation after mild COVID-19. Whole-study findings and limits: Among contracting clones, CD4+ were mainly CM/EM and CD8+ enriched in EMRA.

Each CDR3 protein is one row after TCRdb ran MiXCR on the 5' RACE reads. This table has under 150,000 distinct CDR3 sequences, about 20% appearing once. Germline V CDR1 and CDR2: SGHTA, FQGTGA. This CDR3 has 17 residues. Trimming took 4 bases from V and 4 from J, leaving 21 bases between them. Of note for this clonotype: Antigen: not known.

The chain employs TRBV7-3 and TRBJ2-3, with D unresolved. The source of this sequence is a man younger than 35 who had mild COVID-19 (a few samples of this study predate the infection). Cell type and time point are not known. The source material was PBMCs or a T cell subset sorted from them (not recorded which). CDR3: CASSSVRRLPPPDTQYF. The CDR3, as DNA: TGTGCCAGCAGCTCGGTACGGCGGCTACCCCCCCCAGATACGCAGTATTTT.